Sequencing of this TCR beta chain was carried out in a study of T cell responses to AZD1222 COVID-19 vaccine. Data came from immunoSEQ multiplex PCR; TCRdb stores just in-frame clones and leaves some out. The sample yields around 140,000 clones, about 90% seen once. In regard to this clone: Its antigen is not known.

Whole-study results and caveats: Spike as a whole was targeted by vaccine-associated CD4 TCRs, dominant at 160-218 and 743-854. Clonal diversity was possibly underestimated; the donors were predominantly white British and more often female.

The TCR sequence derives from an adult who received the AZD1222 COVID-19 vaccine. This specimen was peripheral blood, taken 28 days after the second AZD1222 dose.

The CDR3 here is CASSPTGINIQYF. In DNA, the CDR3 is TGTGCCAGTAGCCCCACGGGGATAAACATTCAGTACTTC. The chain carries TRBV19 and TRBJ2-4; D is perhaps TRBD2 (5 bases). The CDR3 is 13 amino acids. CDR1 and CDR2 (germline): LNHDA, SQIVND (reference sequence). Trimming pared 6 bases from V and 6 bases from J, leaving 12 bases between.